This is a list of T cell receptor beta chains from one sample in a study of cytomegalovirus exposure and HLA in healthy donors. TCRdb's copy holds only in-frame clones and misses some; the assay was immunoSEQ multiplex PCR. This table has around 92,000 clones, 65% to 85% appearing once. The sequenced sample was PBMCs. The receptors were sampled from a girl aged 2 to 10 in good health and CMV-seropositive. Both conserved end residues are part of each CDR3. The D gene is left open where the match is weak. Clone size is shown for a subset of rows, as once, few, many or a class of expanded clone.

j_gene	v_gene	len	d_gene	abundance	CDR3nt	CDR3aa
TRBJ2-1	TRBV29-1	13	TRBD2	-	TGCAGCGTGCGGGAGGTGCTCTACAATGAGCAGTTCTTC	CSVREVLYNEQFF
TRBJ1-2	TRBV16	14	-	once	TGTGCCAGCAGCCAATCGGGCGTAGGCTATGGCTACACCTTC	CASSQSGVGYGYTF
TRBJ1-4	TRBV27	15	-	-	TGTGCCAGCAGACCGGTCCCCGGACAGTATGAAAAACTGTTTTTT	CASRPVPGQYEKLFF
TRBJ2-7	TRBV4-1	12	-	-	TGCGCCAGCAGCCAAGATACCTACGAGCAGTACTTC	CASSQDTYEQYF
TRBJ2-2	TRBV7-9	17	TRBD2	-	TGTGCCAGCCGTAACGGTTTCACTAGCGGGACCACCGGGGAGCTGTTTTTT	CASRNGFTSGTTGELFF
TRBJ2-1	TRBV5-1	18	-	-	TGCGCCAGCAGCTTGTCGGTGCCGGAGTTAGTTTCTTGGGATGAGCAGTTCTTC	CASSLSVPELVSWDEQFF
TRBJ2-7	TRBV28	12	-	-	TGTGCCAGCAGTTTAAAGGGGTACGAGCAGTACTTC	CASSLKGYEQYF
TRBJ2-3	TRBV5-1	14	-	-	TGCGCCAGCAGCTTGGGGCGGGTAACAGATACGCAGTATTTT	CASSLGRVTDTQYF
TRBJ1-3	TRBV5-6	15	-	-	TGTGCCAGCAGCTTTCGGGGGTTGATCGAGAACACCATATATTTT	CASSFRGLIENTIYF
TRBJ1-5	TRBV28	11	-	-	TGTGCCAGCAGTTCAGGGCAGCCCCAGCATTTT	CASSSGQPQHF
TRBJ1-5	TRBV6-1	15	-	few	TGTGCCAGCAGTGAAGGGCAGGAGGGCAATCAGCCCCAGCATTTT	CASSEGQEGNQPQHF
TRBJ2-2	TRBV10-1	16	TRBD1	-	TGCGCCAGCAGTGCCTACAGGGGACGAAACACCGGGGAGCTGTTTTTT	CASSAYRGRNTGELFF
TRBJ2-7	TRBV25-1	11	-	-	TGTGCCACCGGAGGTGTCTACGAGCAGTACTTC	CATGGVYEQYF
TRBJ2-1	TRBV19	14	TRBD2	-	TGTGCCAGTAGTAGTCTAGCGGCATACAATGAGCAGTTCTTC	CASSSLAAYNEQFF
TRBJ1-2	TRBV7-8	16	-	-	TGTGCCAGCAGCCTAGGGGGGCGCCCCGAATTCTATGGCTACACCTTC	CASSLGGRPEFYGYTF
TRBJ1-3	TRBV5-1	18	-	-	TGCGCCAGCAGCCGACGAACCGGGGGAGGAGGAACTGGAAACACCATATATTTT	CASSRRTGGGGTGNTIYF
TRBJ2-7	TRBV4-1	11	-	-	TGCGCCAGCAGCCAAAACGGCGAGCAGTACTTC	CASSQNGEQYF
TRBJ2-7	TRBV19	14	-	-	TGTGCCAGTAGTAGGGGCAGGGAGGTCAACGAGCAGTACTTC	CASSRGREVNEQYF
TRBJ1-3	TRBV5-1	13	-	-	TGCGCCAGCAGTCAAGACAACGGAAACACCATATATTTT	CASSQDNGNTIYF
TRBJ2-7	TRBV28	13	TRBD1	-	TGTGCCAGCAGTTTTAGACAGGGGTACGAGCAGTACTTC	CASSFRQGYEQYF
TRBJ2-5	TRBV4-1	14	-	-	TGCGCCAGCAGCCCCATAGCGGAACAAGAGACCCAGTACTTC	CASSPIAEQETQYF
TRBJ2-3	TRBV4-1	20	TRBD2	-	TGCGCCAGCAGCCACCCGGGACTAGCGGGAGGGCGAGGGGTTGATGATACGCAGTATTTT	CASSHPGLAGGRGVDDTQYF
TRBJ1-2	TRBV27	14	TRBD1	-	TGTGCCAGCAGTTTGCGCCGACAGGGCTATGGCTACACCTTC	CASSLRRQGYGYTF
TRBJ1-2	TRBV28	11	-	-	TGTGCCAGCAGGGCAGGGGATGGCTACACCTTC	CASRAGDGYTF
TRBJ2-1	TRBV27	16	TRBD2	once	TGTGCCAGCAGTCCGACTAGCGGGAGAGCGGGCAATGAGCAGTTCTTC	CASSPTSGRAGNEQFF
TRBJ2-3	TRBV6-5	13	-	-	TGTGCCAGCAGTTACGCCGAGAAGAATACGCAGTATTTT	CASSYAEKNTQYF
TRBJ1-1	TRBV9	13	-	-	TGTGCCAGCAGCGTAGGCGGGTTGACTGAAGCTTTCTTT	CASSVGGLTEAFF
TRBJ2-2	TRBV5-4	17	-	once	TGTGCCAGCAGCCAGGAGGGGAGGACCCGTGTGGCCCGGGAGCTGTTTTTT	CASSQEGRTRVARELFF
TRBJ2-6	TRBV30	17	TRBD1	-	TGTGCCTGGAGTACTCTCAGGGGGCTGAATGGGGCCAACGTCCTGACTTTC	CAWSTLRGLNGANVLTF
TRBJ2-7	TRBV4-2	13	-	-	TGTGCCAGCAGCCATCGAGGGCCCTACGAGCAGTACTTC	CASSHRGPYEQYF